This TCR beta chain was profiled in a study of early T cells in non-severe SARS-CoV-2 infection. For the study at large: Unsorted whole-blood RNA was sequenced in bulk, leaving chains unpaired. General study results and limits: The VDJdb matching leaned toward anti-spike CD8 responses and overlooked private and CD4 specificities.

The CDR3 has 16 amino acids. Germline loops: CDR1 MDHEN, CDR2 SYDVKM. V dropped 5 bases and J dropped 6 bases, with 20 bases sitting between them. This clonotype was seen at least ten times. Antigen specificity is unknown. Molecules of cDNA were individually given unique molecular identifiers that were attached to them. In TCRdb, the 5' RACE reads were re-called with MiXCR into one record per CDR3 protein. The profile shows 55,000 to 70,000 distinct CDR3 sequences, roughly 4.9% of them singletons. The material sequenced was whole blood, taken at baseline. The clonotype comes from an adult who was a healthcare worker with PCR-confirmed SARS-CoV-2 infection or an uninfected control (not recorded which). The donor label of this sample is uncertain. This sequence joins TRBV28 and TRBJ2-1; D call uncertain. DNA of the CDR3: TGTGCCAGCAGTGCACCCTCTCGGGCCCTACTCAATGAGCAGTTCTTC. Protein: CASSAPSRALLNEQFF.